This passage covers 7 T cell receptor beta chains from one sample sequenced in a study of T cell clonotyping in hematopoietic cell transplantation. Sample time point: recipient sample about 28 days before transplant, after cytoreduction. The data were produced by immunoSEQ multiplex PCR, yet TCRdb's version contains in-frame clones alone and is incomplete. The sample has over 10,000 clones; approximately 88% are singletons. This specimen was peripheral blood mononuclear cells, taken before stem cell transplant. These receptors were collected from a man in his sixties with acute myeloid leukemia. Some clones in this sample may be carry-over from other donors' samples.

The table lists this clone with a count of one. CDR3 coding DNA: TGTGCCAGCAGCCGGGACAGGAGTCACCCTGGCTACACCTTC. Its translation: CASSRDRSHPGYTF. The rearrangement links TRBV7-3 to TRBJ1-2, with 8 bases lining up with TRBD1. V gave up 5 bases and J gave up 7 bases; unmatched junction bases: 9. Germline values: CDR1 SGHTA, CDR2 FQGTGA. The CDR3 runs to 14 residues.

This clone was seen only a few times. The chain carries TRBV7-9 and TRBJ1-2; D not resolved. The germline CDR1 and CDR2 sequences are SEHNR and FQNEAQ (reference sequence). V was trimmed by 2 bases and J by 7 bases, leaving 8 bases between them. This CDR3 has 12 residues. CDR3: CASSLTGIGYTF. The CDR3 coding sequence is TGTGCCAGCAGCTTAACGGGTATTGGCTACACCTTC.

This clone was observed once. The CDR3 coding sequence is TGTGCCAGTAGAGGGACCGGAGGAACCCAGTACTTC. As protein: CASRGTGGTQYF. The chain is built from TRBV19 and TRBJ2-5; D assignment may be TRBD1 or TRBD2 (5 bases each). Germline values: CDR1 LNHDA, CDR2 SQIVND (reference sequence). Trimming shortened V by 6 bases and J by 8 bases, and 13 bases separated the two germline ends. CDR3 length: 12 amino acids.

This clone came up a few times. This sequence joins TRBV6-5 and TRBJ1-1, with a tentative D call TRBD1 (5 bases). V lost 2 bases to trimming and J lost 3 bases, with 16 bases between them. The CDR3 loop spans 16 amino acids. The germline CDR1 and CDR2 sequences are MNHEY and SVGAGI. The CDR3 reads CASSYGAGTWDTEAFF. The CDR3 nucleotides are TGTGCCAGCAGTTACGGGGCAGGTACGTGGGACACTGAAGCTTTCTTT.

This clone showed up just once. V usage is TRBV2 and J usage is TRBJ1-1, with D uncertain. The CDR3 has 13 residues. Trimming shortened V by 6 bases and J by 0 bases, and 8 bases separated the two germline ends. Germline CDR1 reads SNHLY; CDR2 reads FYNNEI. Written as DNA, the CDR3 is TGTGCCAGCAGGGTCAGCATGAACACTGAAGCTTTCTTT. It is translated as CASRVSMNTEAFF.

The V gene is TRBV5-1, the J gene TRBJ1-1; no firm D call. Trimming removed 3 bases at V and 0 bases at J, with 12 bases between. This CDR3 region has 15 residues. Germline V gene sequence: CDR1 SGHRS, CDR2 YFSETQ. The CDR3, as DNA: TGCGCCAGCAGCTCTTCCCCGAGCATGAACACTGAAGCTTTCTTT. It specifies CASSSSPSMNTEAFF. The variable domain in full, with the rest retrieved from reference TRBV5-1 and TRBJ1-1, is KAGVTQTPRYLIKTRGQQVTLSCSPISGHRSVSWYQQTPGQGLQFLFEYFSETQRNKGNFPGRFSGRQFSNSRSEMNVSTLELGDSALYLCASSSSPSMNTEAFFGQGTRLTVV.

V and J are TRBV7-2 and TRBJ2-3; the match to TRBD2 covers 7 bases. Per the germline V gene, CDR1 is SGHTA and CDR2 is FQGNSA. The CDR3 is 16 amino acids. V was clipped by 8 bases and J by 2 bases; unmatched bases: 13. CDR3 protein: CASANRVAGVTDTQYF. The CDR3 DNA reads TGTGCCAGCGCTAACCGTGTGGCGGGGGTCACAGATACGCAGTATTTT. Full variable domain (outside the CDR3, taken from reference TRBV7-2 and TRBJ2-3): GAGVSQSPSNKVTEKGKDVELRCDPISGHTALYWYRQSLGQGLEFLIYFQGNSAPDKSGLPSDRFSAERTGGSVSTLTIQRTQQEDSAVYLCASANRVAGVTDTQYFGPGTRLTVL.